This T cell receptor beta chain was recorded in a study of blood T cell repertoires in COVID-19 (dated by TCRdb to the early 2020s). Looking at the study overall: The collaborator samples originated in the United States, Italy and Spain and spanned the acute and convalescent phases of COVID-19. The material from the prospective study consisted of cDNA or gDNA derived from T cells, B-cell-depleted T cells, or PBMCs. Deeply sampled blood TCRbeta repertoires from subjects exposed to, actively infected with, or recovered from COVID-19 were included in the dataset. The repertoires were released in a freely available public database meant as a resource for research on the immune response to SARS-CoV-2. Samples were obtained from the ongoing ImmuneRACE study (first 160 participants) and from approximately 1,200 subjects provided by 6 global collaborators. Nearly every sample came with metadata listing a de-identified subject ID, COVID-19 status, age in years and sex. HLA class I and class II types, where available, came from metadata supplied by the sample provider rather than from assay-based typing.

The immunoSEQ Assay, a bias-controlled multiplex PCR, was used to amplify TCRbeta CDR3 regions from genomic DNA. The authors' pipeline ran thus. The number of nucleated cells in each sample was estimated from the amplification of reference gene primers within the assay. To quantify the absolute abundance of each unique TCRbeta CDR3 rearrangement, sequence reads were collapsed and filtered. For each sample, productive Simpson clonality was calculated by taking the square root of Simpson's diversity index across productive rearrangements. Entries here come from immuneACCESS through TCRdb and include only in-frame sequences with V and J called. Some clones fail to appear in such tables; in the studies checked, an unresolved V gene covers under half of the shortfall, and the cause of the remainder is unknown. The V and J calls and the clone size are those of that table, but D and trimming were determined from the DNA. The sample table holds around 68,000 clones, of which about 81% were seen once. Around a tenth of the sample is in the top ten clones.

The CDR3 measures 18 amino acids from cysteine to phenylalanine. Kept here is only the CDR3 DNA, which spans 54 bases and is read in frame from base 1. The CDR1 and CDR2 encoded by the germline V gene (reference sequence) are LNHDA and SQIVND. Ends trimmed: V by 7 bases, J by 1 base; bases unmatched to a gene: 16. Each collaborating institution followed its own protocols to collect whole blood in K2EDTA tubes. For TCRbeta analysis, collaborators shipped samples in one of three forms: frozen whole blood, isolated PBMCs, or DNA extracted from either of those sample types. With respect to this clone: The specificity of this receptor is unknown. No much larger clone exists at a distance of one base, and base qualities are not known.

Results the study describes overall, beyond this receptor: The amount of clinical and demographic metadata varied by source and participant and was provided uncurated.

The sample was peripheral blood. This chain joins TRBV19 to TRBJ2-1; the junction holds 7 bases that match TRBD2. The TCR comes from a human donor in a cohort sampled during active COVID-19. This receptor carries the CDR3 CASTMWGSGIGSYNEQFF. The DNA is TGTGCCAGTACGATGTGGGGGAGCGGGATTGGGTCCTACAATGAGCAGTTCTTC.